The TCR beta chain described here comes from a study of T cell responses to AZD1222 COVID-19 vaccine. At the level of the study: Both about-4-week and about-12-week second-dose recipients were combined.

Method: immunoSEQ multiplex PCR; TCRdb's copy keeps in-frame clones and lacks some. The sample holds fewer than 150,000 clones, less than 90% seen once. CDR1 is LGHNA, CDR2 YSLEER, per germline. The CDR3 is 15 residues long. Between the trimmed V and J ends, which lost 4 bases and 1 base, there was a span of 8 bases. This specimen consisted of peripheral blood, obtained on day 0 of AZD1222 vaccination. The V call is TRBV4-3, the J call TRBJ2-6, with a tentative D call TRBD1 (5 bases). The receptor was isolated from an adult in good health. The CDR3 is CASSPGHSGANVLTF. DNA for the CDR3: TGCGCCAGCAGCCCTGGACATTCTGGGGCCAACGTCCTGACTTTC.